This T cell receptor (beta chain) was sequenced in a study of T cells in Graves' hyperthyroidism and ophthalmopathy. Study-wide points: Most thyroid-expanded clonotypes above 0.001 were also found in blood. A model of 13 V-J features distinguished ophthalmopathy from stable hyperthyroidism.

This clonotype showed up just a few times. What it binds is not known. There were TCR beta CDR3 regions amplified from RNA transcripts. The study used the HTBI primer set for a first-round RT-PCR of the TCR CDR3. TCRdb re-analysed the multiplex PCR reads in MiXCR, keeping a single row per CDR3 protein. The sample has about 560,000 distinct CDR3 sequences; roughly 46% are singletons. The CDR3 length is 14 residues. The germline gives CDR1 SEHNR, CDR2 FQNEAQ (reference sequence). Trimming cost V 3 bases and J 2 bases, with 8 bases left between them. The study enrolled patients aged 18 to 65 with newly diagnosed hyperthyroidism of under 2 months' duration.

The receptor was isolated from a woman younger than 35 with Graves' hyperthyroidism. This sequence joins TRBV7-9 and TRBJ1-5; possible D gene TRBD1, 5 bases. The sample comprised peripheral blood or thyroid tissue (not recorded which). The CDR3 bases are TGTGCCAGCAGCTTTACAGGTCGCAATCAGCCCCAGCATTTT. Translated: CASSFTGRNQPQHF.